This TCR beta chain was recovered during a study of shared clonotypes between healthy human individuals. This clone was observed once. Antigen: not known. CDR1 and CDR2 from the germline V gene are MNHEY and SVGAGI. V lost 2 bases to trimming and J lost 7 bases; unmatched junction nucleotides: 7. The CDR3 totals 15 residues. Study outcomes and limitations: Few donors limited the genetic and exposure-history diversity represented. Inspection by rarefaction showed sorted-subset sequencing to be incomplete despite large depth.

Assay: immunoSEQ multiplex PCR; the TCRdb copy retains only in-frame clones and omits some. The repertoire consists of about 1.5 million clones, with around 98% occurring once and the leading ten covering around 0.45%. The receptor's source is a man aged 25 to 40 in good health. The J gene is TRBJ2-1, the V gene TRBV6-5; 8 bases agree with TRBD2. The source material was naive CD4+ T cells sorted from blood. This sample's subset: CD45RA+ positively selected. The chain's CDR3 is CASSYRAGGLNEQFF. CDR3 nucleotides: TGTGCCAGCAGTTACAGGGCGGGAGGTCTGAATGAGCAGTTCTTC.